This T cell receptor (beta chain) was sequenced during a study of blood T cell repertoires in COVID-19. Study background: Acute-phase and convalescent COVID-19 samples originated in the United States, Italy and Spain. Sample material is recorded as cDNA or gDNA derived from T cells, B-cell-depleted T cells, or PBMCs.

In the original workflow: Estimation of nucleated cell counts was performed using reference gene primer amplification. Assay: immunoSEQ multiplex PCR; the TCRdb copy retains only in-frame clones and omits some. V, J and clone size reflect that table, while D and trimming were determined from the DNA. The sample lists some 250,000 clones, about 90% occurring once. V was shortened by 6 bases and J by 8 bases, with 19 bases between the two germline ends. Germline V gene sequence: CDR1 MNHEY, CDR2 SMNVEV (reference sequence). The CDR3 length is 14 residues. This sequence was found in a woman aged 25 to 45 with COVID-19, enrolled during active disease. Sample: peripheral blood. The V call is TRBV27, the J call TRBJ1-2; D unresolved. CDR3 bases: TGTGCCAGCAGCGGGGAGTGGGGAAGGAACGGCTACACCTTC. This translates into CASSGEWGRNGYTF.